One sample yielded the 22 T cell receptor beta chains listed below, sequenced in a study of T cell repertoires in cytomegalovirus infection. TCRdb redid the calling of the reads with MiXCR, one entry per CDR3 protein. Of some 320,000 distinct CDR3 sequences listed, roughly 29% are singletons. Their specific antigens are unknown. The input for sequencing was cultured PBMCs, taken from culture after CMV antigen stimulation. The receptors stem from a human donor in good health (CMV status not recorded). Some clones in this sample may be carry-over from other donors' samples.

This clonotype was counted at least ten times. This rearrangement joins TRBV7-8 to TRBJ1-2; D not certain. Germline lookup yields CDR1 SGHVS and CDR2 FQNEAQ. V was clipped by 5 bases and J by 2 bases, with 15 bases between them. This CDR3 is built from 15 residues. The CDR3 loop is CASSREGVGNYGYTF. CDR3 nucleotides: TGTGCCAGCAGCCGAGAGGGTGTGGGAAACTATGGCTACACCTTC.

The table lists this clonotype with a few counts. This rearrangement joins TRBV7-2 to TRBJ2-7; D might be TRBD2 (6 bases). CDR1 is SGHTA, CDR2 FQGNSA, per germline. The V and J ends lost 3 bases and 6 bases respectively, with 18 bases between them. The CDR3 has 15 residues. CDR3 amino acids: CASSFNGPSDGEQYF. In DNA form, the CDR3 reads TGTGCCAGCAGCTTCAACGGGCCTAGCGACGGCGAGCAGTACTTC.

This clonotype has ten or more counts. The CDR3 DNA reads TGCAGTGCTAGTAACCAACGGGGGTTCAGTTCACCCCTCCACTTT. It is translated as CSASNQRGFSSPLHF. The chain employs TRBV20-1 and TRBJ1-6; possibly TRBD1 for D (5 bases). Germline loops: CDR1 DFQATT, CDR2 SNEGSKA (reference sequence). Trimming removed 3 bases at V and 9 bases at J, with 18 bases between. This CDR3 region has 15 residues.

This sequence joins TRBV2 and TRBJ1-2; D is undetermined. Deletions cut 7 bases from V and 0 bases from J, with 3 bases between. This CDR3 comprises 11 residues. Looked up from germline, CDR1 is SNHLY and CDR2 is FYNNEI. The CDR3 region is CASKTNYGYTF. The CDR3 DNA is TGTGCCAGCAAGACTAACTATGGCTACACCTTC.

The chain employs TRBV4-2 and TRBJ1-1; D not resolved. The CDR3 spans 14 residues. The germline CDR1 and CDR2 sequences are LGHNA and YNFKEQ. V lost 3 bases, J lost 5 bases, and 13 bases lay in between. DNA for the CDR3: TGTGCCAGCAGCCATCCAGAGAGGATTACTGAAGCTTTCTTT. This encodes CASSHPERITEAFF.

This chain connects TRBV4-2 to TRBJ2-5, with 7 bases lining up with TRBD2. The CDR3 runs 20 residues. The V gene end was trimmed by 4 bases and the J gene end by 1 base; junction bases not matched to a gene: 21. From germline, CDR1 is LGHNA and CDR2 YNFKEQ. The CDR3 loop is CASSPIRVGLALAGQETQYF. CDR3 coding DNA: TGTGCCAGCAGCCCGATCCGGGTGGGCCTGGCCTTAGCGGGCCAAGAGACCCAGTACTTC.

This clonotype came up a few times. This chain links TRBV28 with TRBJ2-7, with 9 bases lining up with TRBD1. The CDR3 is 14 residues long. Germline V gene lookup returns CDR1 MDHEN and CDR2 SYDVKM. The V segment lost 5 bases and the J segment 4 bases; nucleotides outside the gene matches: 6. As DNA, the CDR3 is TGTGCCAGCAGTCTTTGGACAGGGGCTTACGAGCAGTACTTC. Residues: CASSLWTGAYEQYF.

This clonotype was observed at least ten times. Here the CDR3 DNA reads TGTGCCAGCAGCACACCCTCACTCGGCACTGAAGCTTTCTTT. Protein sequence: CASSTPSLGTEAFF. The rearrangement links TRBV11-2 to TRBJ1-1; D is uncertain. The CDR3 sequence is 14 residues long. CDR1 and CDR2 (germline): SGHAT, FQNNGV. V was cut by 5 bases and J by 4 bases, with 14 bases left in between.

The table lists this clonotype with a few counts. This rearrangement joins TRBV5-1 to TRBJ1-1, with D uncertain. The CDR3 spans 16 residues. Between the trimmed V and J ends, which lost 2 bases and 0 bases, there was a span of 14 bases. Germline lookup yields CDR1 SGHRS and CDR2 YFSETQ. CDR3 in amino acids: CASSLRPGIMNTEAFF. The CDR3 region has the DNA TGCGCCAGCAGCTTAAGACCGGGTATCATGAACACTGAAGCTTTCTTT.

DNA for the CDR3: TGTGCCAGCAGCCGAGGAACAGGGAGGTACGAGCAGTACTTC. It codes for CASSRGTGRYEQYF. This sequence joins TRBV3-1 and TRBJ2-7, with D possibly called TRBD1 or TRBD2 (6 bases each). The CDR3 has 14 amino acids. V dropped 4 bases and J dropped 4 bases, with 14 bases sitting between them. Germline lookup yields CDR1 LGHDT and CDR2 YNNKEL (reference sequence).

On this clonotype itself: A much larger clone is a single base away; this may be a read error. V usage is TRBV20-1 and J usage is TRBJ2-6, with 8 bases lining up with TRBD1. Germline lookup yields CDR1 DFQATT and CDR2 SNEGSKA (reference sequence). The CDR3 contains 16 residues. CDR3 in amino acids: CGASPGQGTGANVLTF. The CDR3 coding sequence is TGCGGTGCTAGCCCCGGACAGGGAACCGGGGCCAACGTCCTGACTTTC.

This clonotype showed up just a few times. J is TRBJ2-1 and V is TRBV7-3, with TRBD2 matching 8 bases. The trim removed 5 bases at V and 7 bases at J, leaving 22 bases unmatched. The CDR3 covers 19 residues. In germline, CDR1 is SGHTA, CDR2 FQGTGA. The CDR3 region has the DNA TGTGCCAGCAGCGGTGTGAGCGGGGGTGCCGCAAATCCGTGGAATGAGCAGTTCTTC. This sequence encodes CASSGVSGGAANPWNEQFF.

V is TRBV6-5 and J is TRBJ1-1, with a weak D call TRBD1 (5 bases). Trimming removed 7 bases from V and 4 bases from J, with 19 bases in between. CDR1 is MNHEY and CDR2 is SVGAGI in the germline V gene. This CDR3 comprises 15 residues. The CDR3 loop reads CASKTQGSRGTEAFF. The CDR3 DNA is TGTGCCAGCAAAACCCAGGGTTCGAGGGGCACTGAAGCTTTCTTT.

This clonotype was seen many times. The chain is built from TRBV7-2 and TRBJ1-2, with D possibly being TRBD1 (6 bases). Trimming took off 1 base at V and 4 bases at J, with 13 bases between the two ends. Germline V lookup: CDR1 SGHTA, CDR2 FQGNSA. The CDR3 runs 15 residues. The CDR3 sequence: CASSLGPGGGYGYTF. In nucleotides, the CDR3 is TGTGCCAGCAGCTTAGGGCCAGGAGGGGGCTATGGCTACACCTTC.

This clonotype was detected once. V usage is TRBV20-1 and J usage is TRBJ2-5, with TRBD2 identical over 7 bases. V gave up 5 bases and J gave up 8 bases; unmatched junction bases: 20. The CDR3 has 16 residues. CDR1 and CDR2 from the germline V gene are DFQATT and SNEGSKA (reference sequence). CDR3 coding DNA: TGCAGTGCTCCTTCCGCACTAGCGCCCTCAAGAGATACCCAGTACTTC. Protein product: CSAPSALAPSRDTQYF.

This clonotype was detected only a few times. The chain recombines TRBV20-1 with TRBJ2-1, with 15 bases matching TRBD2. The CDR3 totals 19 residues. CDR1 is DFQATT and CDR2 is SNEGSKA in the germline V gene (reference sequence). J gave up 0 bases and V 4 bases, and 10 bases lay outside the gene matches. The CDR3: CSATLTGTSGRSSYNEQFF. CDR3 DNA: TGCAGTGCTACACTTACCGGGACTAGCGGGAGGAGCTCCTACAATGAGCAGTTCTTC.

The chain couples TRBV27 to TRBJ1-6; perhaps TRBD1 as D (6 bases). Germline V CDR1 and CDR2: MNHEY, SMNVEV (reference sequence). Trimming stripped 4 bases from V and 7 bases from J, with 20 bases between. The CDR3 covers 17 residues. Written as DNA, the CDR3 is TGTGCCAGCAGTTCCGGACAGAACCATTTATTCAATTCACCCCTCCACTTT. Translation gives CASSSGQNHLFNSPLHF.

V is TRBV4-2 and J is TRBJ2-1; D remains unclear. The germline V and J ends were trimmed by 0 bases and 0 bases, with 12 bases remaining between them. The CDR3 is 17 amino acids. Germline V gives CDR1 LGHNA, CDR2 YNFKEQ. CDR3 region: CASSQELGGISYNEQFF. The CDR3 DNA is TGTGCCAGCAGCCAAGAATTGGGCGGTATCTCCTACAATGAGCAGTTCTTC.

The sample holds many counts of this clonotype. The chain has TRBV7-6 and TRBJ1-1, with TRBD1 as a possible D gene (5 bases). V gave up 6 bases and J gave up 4 bases, with 18 bases separating them. Germline V gene sequence: CDR1 SGHVS, CDR2 FNYEAQ. The CDR3 has 15 amino acids. The CDR3 DNA sequence: TGTGCCAGCAGTCCTAGAGGTGGGGCTAGCACTGAAGCTTTCTTT. It is translated as CASSPRGGASTEAFF.

This clonotype was found a few times. This chain joins TRBV27 and TRBJ2-1, with 7 bases lining up with TRBD2. CDR3 size: 13 residues. CDR1 is MNHEY and CDR2 is SMNVEV in the germline V gene (reference sequence). V shed 3 bases and J 9 bases; nucleotides not matched to a gene: 5. The CDR3 loop reads CASSFKTGGEQFF. The CDR3 bases are TGTGCCAGCAGTTTTAAAACGGGGGGTGAGCAGTTCTTC.

This clonotype was recorded many times. The rearrangement uses TRBV6-1 and TRBJ2-3; 10 nucleotides align to TRBD2. The CDR3 has 16 residues. Germline CDR1 MNHNS, CDR2 SASEGT. V dropped 8 bases and J dropped 6; count of bases not matched to a gene: 14. CDR3 bases: TGTGCCAGCTTACAGGGACCGGGACTAGCGTACGATACGCAGTATTTT. It translates to CASLQGPGLAYDTQYF.

The chain carries TRBV6-6 and TRBJ2-1; D tentatively fits TRBD1 or TRBD2 (5 bases each). V was pared by 0 bases and J by 0 bases, with 15 bases between. The CDR3 has 18 residues. CDR1 is MNHNY, CDR2 SVGAGI, per germline (reference sequence). The CDR3 nucleotides read TGTGCCAGCAGTTACTCGACAGCGGCAATGAGCTCCTACAATGAGCAGTTCTTC. It encodes CASSYSTAAMSSYNEQFF.